The text below deals with one T cell receptor beta chain. The sample belongs to a study of shared clonotypes between healthy human individuals. Here immunoSEQ multiplex PCR was the method, and the copy in TCRdb shows in-frame clones only, minus some. The profile covers millions of clones, with about 95% appearing a single time and about 1.1% taken by the ten largest. Naive CD8 cells comprised CD45RO-negative, CCR7-positively selected cells, excluding terminally differentiated effector memory CD45RA+ cells. CDR1 and CDR2 from the germline V gene are SEHNR and FQNEAQ (reference sequence). The CDR3 runs 14 residues. Trimming at V came to 8 bases and at J to 1 base, leaving 7 bases not matched to a gene.

The sample was naive CD8+ T cells sorted from blood. The rearrangement links TRBV7-9 to TRBJ2-7, with 8 bases that match TRBD1. The sequence derives from a young man in good health. The CDR3 spells CASGQQGGSYEQYF. DNA for the CDR3: TGTGCCAGCGGCCAACAGGGGGGATCCTACGAGCAGTACTTC.